These T cell receptor beta chains were read from a single sample in a study of shared clonotypes between healthy human individuals. Measured with immunoSEQ multiplex PCR; TCRdb has only the in-frame clones, and not every one. The sample carries roughly 770,000 clones, approximately 97% recorded once. Sequenced sample: naive CD8+ T cells sorted from blood. Receptor source: a man aged 30 to 39 in good health. Both conserved end residues are part of each CDR3. D genes are given only for firm matches.

>-|TRBV5-4|TRBJ2-2
CASSPGTANTGELFF
>-|TRBV28|TRBJ2-7
CASSLSQPDYEQYF
>-|TRBV28|TRBJ2-3
CASKLVNTDTQYF
>-|TRBV6-1|TRBJ1-1
CASSYGGENTEAFF
>-|TRBV27|TRBJ1-1
CASKVGNTEAFF
>-|TRBV27|TRBJ1-4
CASSLAKSGREKLFF
>TRBD1|TRBV9|TRBJ2-7
CASSAYQGVTTYEQYF
>-|TRBV16|TRBJ2-7
CASSQSGRFYEQYF
>-|TRBV7-9|TRBJ2-7
CASSSRGSYEQYF
>-|TRBV7-6|TRBJ1-2
CASSPGDFYGYTF
>-|TRBV27|TRBJ2-2
CASTKIENDNTGELFF
>-|TRBV5-6|TRBJ2-7
CAGSLKTSYEQYF
>-|TRBV28|TRBJ1-1
CASSPPMAEAFF
>TRBD1|TRBV5-5|TRBJ2-1
CASSSTVLTGAGEQFF
>-|TRBV28|TRBJ2-4
CASSLGAGAHRNIQYF
>-|TRBV10-3|TRBJ2-7
CAINEGRDEQYF
>-|TRBV27|TRBJ2-3
CASSPTGTDGDTQYF
>-|TRBV13|TRBJ1-2
CASSLEGGPTYGYTF
>-|TRBV5-5|TRBJ2-7
CASSLVGTQNYEQYF
>TRBD2|TRBV9|TRBJ2-1
CASSSGTRWGDEQFF
>-|TRBV6-1|TRBJ2-1
CASIGRHSSYNEQFF
>TRBD2|TRBV5-1|TRBJ2-1
CASSLEGIAGGPYYNEQFF
>-|TRBV11-2|TRBJ2-7
CASSFSETYEQYF
>-|TRBV9|TRBJ2-3
CASGIHTQYF
>TRBD2|TRBV29-1|TRBJ2-1
CSATGLADYNEQFF
>TRBD1|TRBV10-1|TRBJ2-2
CASSDKDRSGTGELFF
>-|TRBV7-9|TRBJ2-7
CASSLSYEQYF
>TRBD2|TRBV27|TRBJ2-1
CASSQGRGQFF
>TRBD2|TRBV10-2|TRBJ2-3
CASSESGTSADTQYF
>TRBD2|TRBV7-3|TRBJ2-7
CASSAQLAGPYEQYF
>-|TRBV7-9|TRBJ2-2
CASSLPATQKTGELFF
>-|TRBV27|TRBJ1-5
CASTLYFGDNQPQHF
>TRBD1|TRBV11-2|TRBJ2-1
CASSPDRVNNEQFF
>-|TRBV10-1|TRBJ2-4
CASIARVNIQYF
>-|TRBV4-2|TRBJ2-2
CASSQDRGTDTGELFF
>-|TRBV7-2|TRBJ2-2
CASSLVGNTGELFF
>-|TRBV7-9|TRBJ2-2
CASTVTVNTGELFF
>TRBD2|TRBV12-5|TRBJ2-1
CASGPLGTKNNEQFF